This passage covers 9 T cell receptor beta chains from one sample sequenced in a study of blood T cells in healthy people across ages. It was with a sample-barcoded 5' primer and a J-beta primer mix that a second PCR of roughly 7 to 12 cycles was run. TCRdb recomputed calls from the 5' RACE reads with MiXCR, one row per CDR3 protein. The data show about 1,400,000 distinct CDR3 sequences, with approximately 42% seen just once and 6.5% to 10% held by the top ten. The sample comprised blood. The source of these receptors is a woman aged 18 to 35 in good health.

This clonotype was seen a handful of times. The V call is TRBV2, the J call TRBJ2-7, with TRBD1 matching 9 bases. Germline CDR1 and CDR2: SNHLY and FYNNEI. V dropped 10 bases and J dropped 3; count of bases not matched to a gene: 7. CDR3 length: 13 residues. In DNA, the CDR3 is TGTGCCAACAAACAGGGGGCTGGCTACGAGCAGTACTTC. It translates to CANKQGAGYEQYF.

This clonotype was seen ten or more times. The V and J genes are TRBV7-2 and TRBJ1-2; possible D gene TRBD1, 5 bases. There are 12 residues in the CDR3. Germline V lookup: CDR1 SGHTA, CDR2 FQGNSA. The V gene lost 4 bases and the J gene lost 5 bases, with 8 bases spanning the gap. Here the CDR3 reads CASSYDSYGYTF. CDR3 nucleotides: TGTGCCAGCAGCTACGACAGTTATGGCTACACCTTC.

This clonotype came up a few times. The chain carries TRBV7-2 and TRBJ2-7; D could derive from TRBD1 or TRBD2 (5 bases each). V was trimmed by 6 bases and J by 4 bases, leaving 19 bases between them. This CDR3 is 15 amino acids long. Germline-derived CDR1 and CDR2 are SGHTA and FQGNSA. The DNA of the CDR3 is TGTGCCAGCAGTTATAGGGACCACCGTTCTTACGAGCAGTACTTC. Its protein product is CASSYRDHRSYEQYF.

The chain employs TRBV2 and TRBJ1-5; TRBD1 is a possible D gene (5 bases). Trimming stripped 5 bases from V and 3 bases from J, with 17 bases between. The CDR3 sequence is 16 residues long. Germline V CDR1 and CDR2: SNHLY, FYNNEI. The DNA of the CDR3 is TGTGCCAGCAGTTTTACCGGGGGTTTAGTCAATCAGCCCCAGCATTTT. Translating gives CASSFTGGLVNQPQHF.

This rearrangement joins TRBV6-6 to TRBJ2-3; TRBD2 aligns across 9 bases. The CDR3 loop spans 16 amino acids. The V gene's germline CDR1 is MNHNY and CDR2 SVGAGI (reference sequence). Trimming removed 6 bases from V and 2 bases from J; junction bases left unmatched: 9. CDR3 DNA: TGTGCCAGCAGGGGTACGGGACTAGCAAACACAGATACGCAGTATTTT. It translates to CASRGTGLANTDTQYF.

This clonotype was observed a few times. The chain carries TRBV5-1 and TRBJ1-2; the D gene is possibly TRBD1 (6 bases). V was pared by 0 bases and J by 2 bases, with 11 bases between. CDR3 length: 15 amino acids. CDR1 is SGHRS, CDR2 YFSETQ, per germline. For the CDR3, the DNA is TGCGCCAGCAGCTTGGAGACAGGTGTGAACTATGGCTACACCTTC. As protein: CASSLETGVNYGYTF.

This clonotype was detected only a few times. The chain links TRBV12-3 or TRBV12-4 to TRBJ2-5; no reliable D call. The CDR3 contains 11 residues. Trimming shortened V by 7 bases and J by 7 bases, and 10 bases separated the two germline ends. The CDR3 DNA follows: TGTGCCAGCACCACTCTGTGGACCCAGTACTTC. Translating gives CASTTLWTQYF.

About this clonotype itself: This may come from a read error, since a much larger clone is one base off. V is TRBV28 and J is TRBJ2-5; 7 nucleotides agree with TRBD1. The tail of the sequence fits TRBJ2-7 better, so the J call may be wrong. This CDR3 has 12 amino acids. CDR1 MDHEN and CDR2 SYDVKM come from the germline V gene. CDR3 nucleotides: TGTGCCAGCAGTTTGACAGGGCCCGAGCAGTACTTC. Protein sequence: CASSLTGPEQYF.

There are a few counts of this clonotype. V and J are TRBV7-9 and TRBJ1-5; no clear D. Germline-derived CDR1 and CDR2 are SEHNR and FQNEAQ (reference sequence). This CDR3 comprises 13 residues. V shed 3 bases and J shed 9 bases, with 12 bases lying between them. DNA for the CDR3: TGTGCCAGCAGCTTGGAGTGGGCACGGCCCCAGCATTTT. This codes for CASSLEWARPQHF.